This T cell receptor (beta chain) was sequenced in a study of regulatory T cells in long-lasting Graves disease (dated by TCRdb to the early 2020s). Background for the entire study: Antithyroid drugs had been taken for less than 3 months by newly diagnosed Graves' disease patients. Peripheral blood TCR sequencing and RNA sequencing compared persistent Graves' disease patients with newly diagnosed Graves' disease patients. The study took place in China and was registered as a clinical trial. A total of around 35 samples underwent TCR sequencing, from around 13 patients with persistent Graves' disease and roughly 20 patients with newly diagnosed Graves' disease. The paper's findings and limits, for the study overall: Sequencing and analysis were limited to the TCR beta chain. A larger number of public clonotypes was shared among persistent patients (about 2,700) than among newly diagnosed patients (over 850). Peripheral blood alone was examined, since thyroid tissue, which constituted the primary lesion, could not be accessed. Persistent Graves' disease patients showed lower TCR Shannon entropy and fewer highly expanded clones than newly diagnosed patients, suggesting clonal expansion. Preferential use of TRBV28, TRBJ1-2 and TRBJ2-5 was observed in persistent disease, whereas TRBV20-1 and TRBJ2-1 were favored in newly diagnosed disease. The authors acknowledged the small sample size as a limitation that may reduce accuracy.

This clonotype was seen ten or more times. Its antigen has not been determined. No base quality information exists; no much larger clone differs at one position. V is pruned by 6 bases and J by 7 bases, leaving 3 bases of the junction without a gene match. The CDR1 and CDR2 encoded by the germline V gene are MDHEN and SYDVKM. Its CDR3 holds 12 amino acids, cysteine through phenylalanine. Of the read, only the CDR3 DNA is kept; its 36 bases are in frame from base 1. The library was generated by multiplex PCR. The listed sequencing device is Illumina HiSeq 4000. TCR beta libraries were built with iRepertoire HTBI primers and Arm-PCR amplification of CDR3 regions. PCR products were gel purified before sequencing. On the authors' methods: Gene usage analysis of CDR3 amino acid clonotypes used the approximately 62 TRBV and more than 13 TRBJ segments found across samples. COPE and FqMerger were used to merge the filtered high-quality paired reads into contigs. Contigs were aligned with BLAST to IMGT TRBV, TRBD and TRBJ reference genes, and CDR3 was defined per IMGT. Clonotypes above 0.1% frequency were classified as highly expanded clones. Repertoire diversity was measured by Shannon entropy, and V-J evenness by the Gini coefficient. A clonotype was considered public if more than one individual shared it. TCRdb reworked the public reads: Q25 trimming with fastp, MiXCR clone assembly, productive beta chains retained. Each record represents a unique CDR3 protein, reported with the most common genes and DNA among its rows. TCRdb, not the authors, supplied the V and J calls. Across this sample there are 450,000 to 600,000 distinct CDR3 sequences, with roughly 16% seen only once. Less than 15% of the sample lies in the top ten.

According to the study, the label for this sample's time point signals: newly diagnosed GD, antithyroid drugs for less than 3 months. For both TCR sequencing and RNA sequencing, RNA was extracted from PBMCs in TRIzol. The diagnosis of Graves' disease was made according to American Thyroid Association guidelines. The patients came from an endocrinology department in Xi'an, China. Each patient gave approximately 9.7 milliliters of peripheral blood, collected in an EDTA anticoagulant tube. Ficoll Paque Plus density gradient separation was used to isolate PBMCs, and no further T cell sorting was done. An Agilent 2100 Bioanalyzer and agarose gel were used to check RNA quality, and a NanoDrop 2000 was used to measure RNA concentration. The sample was also reused in another study, on T cells in Graves' hyperthyroidism and ophthalmopathy. As the second paper documents: Stable Graves' hyperthyroidism was defined as no progression to ophthalmopathy during 18 months of follow-up. Hyperthyroidism patients were aged 18 to 65 years and newly diagnosed, with disease duration of less than 2 months. Any patient with an uncontrolled infection, another autoimmune disease, pregnancy or lactation was excluded. Diagnoses were based on clinical symptoms, serum thyroxine and TRAb, thyroid ultrasound and orbital computed tomography. The TCR CDR3 was subjected to a first round of RT-PCR using the HTBI primer set and the Qiagen OneStep RT-PCR kit. Most expanded thyroid clonotypes (frequency above 0.001) were also found in blood, which suggests that blood repertoires may mirror thyroid immune responses. In cross-validation, a model built on a 13 V-J signature told ophthalmopathy apart from stable hyperthyroidism with under 90% sensitivity and about 81% specificity, and in testing the same model reached 80%/75%. In validation, the model predicted progression to ophthalmopathy with approximately 70% sensitivity and approximately 78% specificity, a median of approximately 6.7 months before onset. TCR V-J signatures able to tell the groups apart were searched for in a discovery cohort of 95 or so patients, of whom under 45 had Graves' ophthalmopathy and 57 had stable Graves' hyperthyroidism. Prospective prediction of ophthalmopathy was tested in an independent validation cohort consisting of some 19 hyperthyroidism patients and some 17 patients who later progressed to ophthalmopathy. The 90 or so discovery patients were randomly split 7:3 into training and test sets. The study also compared thyroid tissue and blood T-cell repertoires from a handful of Graves' hyperthyroidism patients. After blood sampling, hyperthyroidism patients were treated with methimazole at a starting dose of 30 mg daily, and ophthalmopathy patients were treated with high-dose intravenous methylprednisolone. Libraries were constructed in a second round of multiplex PCR, after which size selection and purification were performed. Paired-end sequencing of the libraries was performed with 100 bp reads on an Illumina HiSeq2000. SOAPnuke was used to process the raw data, with reads discarded if the reads contained adapters or uncalled bases, had a mean Phred below 15, or lacked an exact constant-primer or identifier match. High-quality paired reads were merged using COPE v1.2.5, and each unique nucleotide sequence was defined as a clonotype. Clonotypes were aligned to IMGT TRBV, TRBD and TRBJ reference segments using MiTCR v1.1. Only V-J combinations with frequency above 0.0001, covering about 99% of repertoires, were analysed. The TCS score was defined as the ratio of F50 (clonal expansion) to E x V (chaos), calculated using BLOSUM62-based TCRdist between CDR3 peptides within each V-J. Welch's t-statistics and random forest reduced 514 V-J features to about 13, which were used in a naive Bayes classifier (R e1071). No statistical method was used to fix the sample size in advance, and group allocation was not hidden from the investigators. The paper describes TCR Vbeta CDR3 sequencing of about 140 peripheral blood samples, made up of some 40 ophthalmopathy patients, over 70 hyperthyroidism patients and roughly 17 progressor patients.

The clonotype originates from a man in his forties with Graves disease. Donor details come from another sample of the same person, matched by shared clones. The source material was peripheral blood mononuclear cells (PBMCs), sampled at new diagnosis, from a patient treated with antithyroid drugs. The rearranged chain carries TRBV28 and TRBJ2-7, with 10 bases aligning to TRBD1. The DNA reads TGTGCCAGCAGGGACAGGGGGAGGGAGCAGTACTTC. Translated, this gives CASRDRGREQYF. With the portions outside the CDR3 filled from the reference TRBV28 and TRBJ2-7 genes, the complete variable region becomes DVKVTQSSRYLVKRTGEKVFLECVQDMDHENMFWYRQDPGLGLRLIYFSYDVKMKEKGDIPEGYSVSREKKERFSLILESASTNQTSMYLCASRDRGREQYFGPGTRLTVT.